A selection of T cell receptor beta chains follows, all from one sample in a study of T cell responses to AZD1222 COVID-19 vaccine. This table comes from immunoSEQ multiplex PCR, and its TCRdb copy is limited to in-frame clones, with some not included. The sample has 150,000 or so clones, 90% seen once; the top ten hold 1.5%. The sample in question was peripheral blood, obtained 28 days after the second AZD1222 dose. All receptors come from an adult who received the AZD1222 COVID-19 vaccine. CDR3s include the opening cysteine and the closing phenylalanine or tryptophan. D genes are given only for firm matches. Rows give clone size only sometimes, using once, few, many, or a class for an expanded clone.

j_call v_call clone_size d_call cdr3_nt cdr3_aa
TRBJ1-4 TRBV5-1 once . TGCGCCAGCAGCTTGGACTCGACTGAAAAACTGTTTTTT CASSLDSTEKLFF
TRBJ2-7 TRBV3-1/TRBV3-2 . . TGTGCCAGCAGCCAATTCATGTACGAGCAGTACTTC CASSQFMYEQYF
TRBJ2-3 TRBV2 . . TGTGCCAGCACTCGAGGGGAGCGGATCACAGATACGCAGTATTTT CASTRGERITDTQYF
TRBJ2-5 TRBV27 . . TGTGCCAGCAGTACTAATCCAGCGGGGCAAGGGGGGGGAGAGACCCAGTACTTC CASSTNPAGQGGGETQYF
TRBJ1-5 TRBV12-5 . . TGTGCTAGTGGTTTAGGCATTAATCAGCCCCAGCATTTT CASGLGINQPQHF
TRBJ1-5 TRBV7-2 . . TGTGCCAGCAGAGGGCAGGGCAATCAGCCCCAGCATTTT CASRGQGNQPQHF
TRBJ2-1 TRBV28 . . TGTGCCAGCAGCCTCTCCCCTCTAGCCAGCTCCTACAATGAGCAGTTCTTC CASSLSPLASSYNEQFF
TRBJ2-1 TRBV9 . TRBD2 TGTGCCAGCAGCGAGGCCCCAACTAGCGGGGGACGCGGTGAGCAGTTCTTC CASSEAPTSGGRGEQFF
TRBJ2-5 TRBV7-8 . . TGTGCCAGCAGCCACCCCGTACTAGCACGGGAGACCCAGTACTTC CASSHPVLARETQYF
TRBJ2-1 TRBV6-4 once . TGTGCCAGCAGTGAGGTAGGGTTGGAGTTCTTC CASSEVGLEFF
TRBJ1-5 TRBV3-1/TRBV3-2 . . TGTGCCAGCAGCCACTGGGGTTATCAGCCCCAGCATTTT CASSHWGYQPQHF
TRBJ2-4 TRBV4-1 . . TGCGCCAGCAGCCTCGCCGGCGGGACCGAAAACATTCAGTACTTC CASSLAGGTENIQYF
TRBJ2-7 TRBV20-1 . . TGCAGTGCTAGAGAGTTTGACGAGCAGTACTTC CSAREFDEQYF
TRBJ1-5 TRBV7-8 . . TGTGCCAGCAGCTTTCGAGGTAATACGGATCAGCCCCAGCATTTT CASSFRGNTDQPQHF
TRBJ1-2 TRBV6-5 once . TGTGCCAGCAGTCTAACGGCAAGCGGCTATGGCTACACCTTC CASSLTASGYGYTF
TRBJ2-1 TRBV28 . TRBD2 TGTGCCAGCACAGAGAGACTAGCGGGAAGTTATGAGCAGTTCTTC CASTERLAGSYEQFF
TRBJ2-7 TRBV6-5 . . TGTGCCATCCTTGAGACAGAAAACTACGAGCAGTACTTC CAILETENYEQYF
TRBJ1-6 TRBV12-3/TRBV12-4 . . TGTGCCAGCAGCCCCGCGTTAGAGGTACCCCTCCACTTT CASSPALEVPLHF
TRBJ2-7 TRBV5-1 . TRBD1 TGCGCCAGCAGCGCTCCGGGACAGGGGCCGGTTAGCTACGAGCAGTACTTC CASSAPGQGPVSYEQYF
TRBJ2-7 TRBV5-1 . . TGCGCCAGCAGCTTGCGGCCAGGGAGCTCCTACGAGCAGTACTTC CASSLRPGSSYEQYF
TRBJ2-7 TRBV5-1 . TRBD1 TGCGCCAGCAGCTGGGGGACAGGGGGCACCACCTACGAGCAGTACTTC CASSWGTGGTTYEQYF
TRBJ1-5 TRBV30 . . TGTGCCTGGAGTTCGAGCGGGGGTCAGCCCCAGCATTTT CAWSSSGGQPQHF
TRBJ1-6 TRBV5-3 . . TGTGCCAGAAGCTTGGACGTGTCCTATAATTCACCCCTCCACTTT CARSLDVSYNSPLHF
TRBJ2-5 TRBV30 . . TGTGCCTGGAGTCGTGGCGGATTCCAAGAGACCCAGTACTTC CAWSRGGFQETQYF
TRBJ1-5 TRBV10-3 . . TGTGCCATCAGCCCGGGAGTAAATCAGCCCCAGCATTTT CAISPGVNQPQHF
TRBJ2-5 TRBV7-7 . . TGTGCTAGCAGCTTATTTAACAGCCCTCAAGAGACCCAGTACTTC CASSLFNSPQETQYF
TRBJ1-1 TRBV5-1 . . TGCGCCGGCAGCTTGACTAGGGGCACTGAAGCTTTCTTT CAGSLTRGTEAFF
TRBJ2-7 TRBV10-3 . TRBD1 TGTGCCATCAGCGACAGGGGCTACGAGCAGTACTTC CAISDRGYEQYF
TRBJ2-1 TRBV30 once TRBD1 TGTGCCTGGAGGGCGCGACAGGGCGTGGTGGATGAGCAGTTCTTC CAWRARQGVVDEQFF
TRBJ2-7 TRBV3-1/TRBV3-2 many . TGTGCCAGCAACAATGGCGGGGCTGCTTCCGAGCAGTACTTC CASNNGGAASEQYF
TRBJ1-6 TRBV30 . . TGTGCCTGGAGTGGGGGGTTAGTGGAGTCAAATTCACCCCTCCACTTT CAWSGGLVESNSPLHF
TRBJ2-7 TRBV11-1 . . TGTGCCAGCAGTCTCCTTGGGTTCGGGGACGAGCAGTACTTC CASSLLGFGDEQYF
TRBJ1-1 TRBV5-1 . . TGCGCCAGCATGGTGATTGGGGGGACATGGACTGAAGCTTTCTTT CASMVIGGTWTEAFF
TRBJ2-4 TRBV28 . . TGTGCCAGCAGCCGGGGGGCCAAAAACATTCAGTACTTC CASSRGAKNIQYF
TRBJ2-7 TRBV6-5 . . TGTGCCAGCAGTTACTCGACCTACCCCCGCTTAGGCGAGCAGTACTTC CASSYSTYPRLGEQYF
TRBJ2-7 TRBV28 once . TGTGCCAGCAGTTTTGAAATCTACGAGCAGTACTTC CASSFEIYEQYF
TRBJ2-5 TRBV6-5 . TRBD2 TGTGCCAGCAGGTGGGGGAGGGGTTCCCAAGAGACCCAGTACTTC CASRWGRGSQETQYF
TRBJ1-1 TRBV9 . . TGTGCCAGCAGCGTAGTCCCCCAAGGTGGTGAAGCTTTCTTT CASSVVPQGGEAFF
TRBJ1-1 TRBV5-1 . TRBD1 TGCGCCAGCAGCTTGGCGGTAGCAAGGCAGGGGGCTTTAGACACTGAAGCTTTCTTT CASSLAVARQGALDTEAFF
TRBJ2-7 TRBV4-1 . . TGCGCCAGCAGCCAAGCGAGAGTCGGGGGACTCTCCTACGAGCAGTACTTC CASSQARVGGLSYEQYF
TRBJ1-6 TRBV4-2 . . TGTGCCAGCAGCCAAGAGGGGCAGCCCAATTCACCCCTCCACTTT CASSQEGQPNSPLHF